The present TCR beta chain was sequenced within a study of regulatory T cells in long-lasting Graves disease. Noted time point: newly diagnosed GD, antithyroid drugs for less than 3 months. PBMC-extracted RNA yielded the TCR library. Arm-PCR of CDR3 regions with iRepertoire HTBI primers generated TCR beta libraries. TCRdb re-called the multiplex PCR reads through MiXCR, storing one row per CDR3 protein. The repertoire holds approximately 560,000 distinct CDR3 sequences, with roughly 15% as singletons. This clonotype was observed a handful of times. Germline and junction disagree at one end, which may indicate a read error. The same sample was also studied in work on T cells in Graves' hyperthyroidism and ophthalmopathy.

Sequenced material: peripheral blood mononuclear cells (PBMCs), taken at new diagnosis, from a patient treated with antithyroid drugs. This clonotype was obtained from a man younger than 30 with Graves disease.

The CDR3 region has the DNA TGTGCCTGCAGCTTGGGGGCAGGGGGGAATTCACCCCTCCACTTT. Its translation: CACSLGAGGNSPLHF. The rearrangement links TRBV5-4 to TRBJ1-6; 7 bases line up with TRBD1. The length of the CDR3 is 15 residues. CDR1 and CDR2 (germline): SGHNT, YYREEE (reference sequence).